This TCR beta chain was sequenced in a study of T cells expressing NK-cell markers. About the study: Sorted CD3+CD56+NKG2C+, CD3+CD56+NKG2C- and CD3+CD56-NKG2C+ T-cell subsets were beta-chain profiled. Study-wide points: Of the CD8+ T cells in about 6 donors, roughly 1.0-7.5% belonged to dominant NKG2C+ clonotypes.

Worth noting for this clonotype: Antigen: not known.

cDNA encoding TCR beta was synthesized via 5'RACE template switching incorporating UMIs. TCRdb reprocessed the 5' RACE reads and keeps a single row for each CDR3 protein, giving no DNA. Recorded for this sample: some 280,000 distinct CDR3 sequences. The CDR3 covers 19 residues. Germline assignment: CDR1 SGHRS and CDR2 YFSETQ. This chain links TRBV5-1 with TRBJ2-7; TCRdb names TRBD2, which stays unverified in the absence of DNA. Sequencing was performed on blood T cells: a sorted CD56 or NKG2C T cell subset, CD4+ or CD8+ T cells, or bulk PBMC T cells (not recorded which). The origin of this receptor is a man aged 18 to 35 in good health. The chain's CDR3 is CASSLVSAKRLIPTYEQYF.